This entry is about one T cell receptor beta chain. No antigen is known for it. The CDR3 consists of 17 residues. Germline CDR1 is SGDLS and CDR2 is YYNGEE. The V segment lost 4 bases and the J segment 5 bases; nucleotides outside the gene matches: 17. The assay, immunoSEQ v3.0, was run at survey level. Clones were sequenced by immunoSEQ multiplex PCR, and TCRdb holds only the in-frame ones, with some missing. The table includes 21,000 or so clones, about four fifths detected once. The sample originates from a study of long-term antiretroviral therapy in people with HIV. Study findings and constraints: Clones that had undergone expansion before ART prevailed in the repertoire throughout all time points. In HIV, the repertoires covered a tighter span of CDR3 lengths than in controls. The study collected no data on ART adherence, viral resistance or therapy changes.

The clonotype originates from a man in his fifties or sixties with HIV. The V and J genes are TRBV9 and TRBJ1-2; 7 bases agree with TRBD1. Here the sequenced sample was unsorted PBMCs, taken 0.3 years after starting antiretroviral therapy. The DNA for the CDR3 is TGTGCCAGCAGCTCCCTTCCGGGACAGACTTTCCGGTATGGCTACACCTTC. Encoded protein: CASSSLPGQTFRYGYTF.